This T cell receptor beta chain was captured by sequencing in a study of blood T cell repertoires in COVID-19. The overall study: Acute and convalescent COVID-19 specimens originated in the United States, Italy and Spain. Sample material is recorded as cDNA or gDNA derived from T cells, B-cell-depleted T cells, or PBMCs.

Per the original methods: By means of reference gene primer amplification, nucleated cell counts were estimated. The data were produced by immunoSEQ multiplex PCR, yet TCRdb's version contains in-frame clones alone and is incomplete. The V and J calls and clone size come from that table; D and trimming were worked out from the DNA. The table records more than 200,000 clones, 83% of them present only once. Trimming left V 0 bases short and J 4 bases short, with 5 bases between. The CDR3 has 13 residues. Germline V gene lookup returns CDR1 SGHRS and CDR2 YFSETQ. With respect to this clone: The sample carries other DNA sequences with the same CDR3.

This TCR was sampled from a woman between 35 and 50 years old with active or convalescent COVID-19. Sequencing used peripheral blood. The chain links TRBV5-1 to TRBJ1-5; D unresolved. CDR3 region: CASSLGANQPQHF. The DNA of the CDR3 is TGCGCCAGCAGCTTGGGGGCAAATCAGCCCCAGCATTTT.